The 30 T cell receptor beta chains reported below all come from one sample, sequenced in a study of shared clonotypes between healthy human individuals. Clones were sequenced by immunoSEQ multiplex PCR, and TCRdb holds only the in-frame ones, with some missing. Of 950,000 to 1,300,000 clones in the sample, approximately 76% are singletons; the top ten hold 1.4% to 1.5%. The sequenced sample consisted of memory CD4+ T cells sorted from blood. The subset was: CD45RA-negative fraction. The source of these receptors is a man aged 18 to 30 in good health.

This sequence joins TRBV7-2 and TRBJ2-7, with TRBD1 matching over 7 bases. The germline V gene has CDR1 SGHTA and CDR2 FQGNSA. The junction had 9 bases not matched to a gene; V was cut back by 5 bases and J by 5 bases. This CDR3 is 14 amino acids long. CDR3 protein: CASSPMTGSHEQYF. The CDR3 DNA is TGTGCCAGCAGCCCGATGACAGGGAGCCACGAGCAGTACTTC.

As to this clone: Distinct nucleotide sequences in the sample also encode this CDR3. The CDR3 region has the DNA TGTGCCAGCAGTGTGGGCTCTAGCACAGATACGCAGTATTTT. This translates into CASSVGSSTDTQYF. The chain has TRBV2 and TRBJ2-3, with D unclear. Trimming pared 4 bases from V and 0 bases from J, leaving 8 bases between. CDR1 is SNHLY, CDR2 FYNNEI, per germline. The CDR3 sequence is 14 residues long.

The V gene is TRBV2, the J gene TRBJ2-7; TRBD2 matches at 7 bases. This CDR3 spans 15 amino acids. Germline-derived CDR1 and CDR2 are SNHLY and FYNNEI. V shed 0 bases and J 6 bases; nucleotides not matched to a gene: 8. In DNA, the CDR3 is TGTGCCAGCAGTGAAGCAGGCGGGGGAACCGGCGAGCAGTACTTC. Its protein product is CASSEAGGGTGEQYF.

CDR3 sequence (DNA): TGCGCCAGCAGCCAAGAGGGACCCTACGAGCAGTACTTC. This translates into CASSQEGPYEQYF. The chain couples TRBV4-3 to TRBJ2-7; D is perhaps TRBD1 or TRBD2 (5 bases each). The V gene lost 0 bases and the J gene lost 2 bases, with 5 bases spanning the gap. In germline, CDR1 is LGHNA, CDR2 YSLEER. CDR3 length: 13 residues.

Only one count was recorded for this clone. The chain employs TRBV10-3 and TRBJ2-7; the D call may be TRBD1 or TRBD2 (5 bases each). The V gene lost 6 bases and the J gene lost 0 bases, with 18 bases spanning the gap. In germline, CDR1 is ENHRY, CDR2 SYGVKD. This CDR3 comprises 16 residues. CDR3 DNA sequence: TGTGCCATCAGCACATCCGGGACCTACGGCTCCTACGAGCAGTACTTC. This encodes CAISTSGTYGSYEQYF.

The V and J genes are TRBV5-5 and TRBJ2-1; TRBD2 aligns across 7 bases. The CDR3 runs to 16 residues. Losses at the gene ends were 0 bases for V and 5 bases for J; bases not matched to a gene: 8. CDR1 is SGHKS, CDR2 YYEKEE, per germline (reference sequence). The CDR3: CASSLGGRALNNEQFF. DNA of the CDR3: TGTGCCAGCAGCTTGGGTGGGAGGGCCCTAAACAATGAGCAGTTCTTC.

V is TRBV7-2 and J is TRBJ2-7, with 7 bases lining up with TRBD2. J gave up 3 bases and V 5 bases, and 4 bases lay outside the gene matches. This CDR3 has 13 amino acids. The germline V gene encodes CDR1 SGHTA and CDR2 FQGNSA. The CDR3 nucleotides are TGTGCCAGCAGCCCTAGCGGAGACTACGAGCAGTACTTC. As protein: CASSPSGDYEQYF.

This clone was detected a few times. This rearrangement joins TRBV2 to TRBJ2-6, with 8 bases that match TRBD1. With 2 bases clipped from V and 0 bases from J, the junction kept 9 bases outside the gene matches. Germline CDR1 reads SNHLY; CDR2 reads FYNNEI. The CDR3 is 19 amino acids. The CDR3 region has the DNA TGTGCCAGCAGTGAAAGGGGACAGGTCCTTAGCTCTGGGGCCAACGTCCTGACTTTC. Residues: CASSERGQVLSSGANVLTF.

The genes are TRBV9 and TRBJ2-5; 7 bases align to TRBD2. V shed 3 bases, J shed 4 bases, and the junction held 6 bases outside the gene matches. The CDR3 extends over 14 amino acids. The germline CDR1 and CDR2 sequences are SGDLS and YYNGEE. Written as DNA, the CDR3 is TGTGCCAGCAGCGCCGTGACTAGCCTAGAGACCCAGTACTTC. Its protein product is CASSAVTSLETQYF.

This clone was observed a few times. The CDR3 region has the DNA TGCGCCAGCAGCTTGGCCGGACAGGGGGCGCGGTACTTC. It is translated as CASSLAGQGARYF. The chain employs TRBV5-1 and TRBJ2-7, with 11 bases that match TRBD1. Per germline, CDR1 SGHRS and CDR2 YFSETQ. Trimming at V came to 0 bases and at J to 12 bases, leaving 5 bases not matched to a gene. The CDR3 contains 13 residues.

CDR3 protein: CASSLSTGFPNTGELFF. DNA for the CDR3: TGTGCCAGCAGCTTATCCACAGGGTTTCCGAACACCGGGGAGCTGTTTTTT. The chain couples TRBV7-9 to TRBJ2-2; a weak D match, TRBD1 (6 bases). This CDR3 contains 17 residues. Germline CDR1 reads SEHNR; CDR2 reads FQNEAQ (reference sequence). V shed 2 bases and J shed 0 bases, with 13 bases lying between them.

The gene calls are TRBV14 and TRBJ2-3, with 8 bases aligning to TRBD2. CDR1 is SGHDN, CDR2 FVKESK, per germline. The CDR3 spans 17 residues. V dropped 0 bases and J dropped 4; count of bases not matched to a gene: 9. In DNA, the CDR3 is TGTGCCAGCAGCCAAGACATTAAAGCGGGAGTGGCAGATACGCAGTATTTT. Its protein product is CASSQDIKAGVADTQYF.

The CDR3: CASSTTLGSYEQYF. In DNA, the CDR3 is TGTGCCAGCAGTACGACTTTAGGCTCCTACGAGCAGTACTTC. The chain carries TRBV27 and TRBJ2-5; D call uncertain. Gene TRBJ2-7 matches the end of the DNA better, so the J call may be wrong. Germline loops: CDR1 MNHEY, CDR2 SMNVEV (reference sequence). The CDR3 has 14 amino acids.

V usage is TRBV10-1 and J usage is TRBJ1-5; D ambiguous. V shed 2 bases and J shed 7 bases, with 12 bases lying between them. Germline V CDR1 and CDR2: WNHNN, SYGVQD (reference sequence). The CDR3 has 14 amino acids. This CDR3 reads CASSEEVFMQPQHF. The CDR3 DNA is TGCGCCAGCAGTGAGGAAGTCTTCATGCAGCCCCAGCATTTT.

V is TRBV5-4 and J is TRBJ2-1; the D is unclear. The V end was cut by 0 bases, the J end by 2 bases, with 9 bases between. Per germline, CDR1 SGHNT and CDR2 YYREEE (reference sequence). This CDR3 is built from 15 residues. As DNA, the CDR3 is TGTGCCAGCAGCTTGGGCCCCGCTCCCTACAATGAGCAGTTCTTC. Translation gives CASSLGPAPYNEQFF.

A word on this clone: One base away lies a much larger clone, so this may be a sequencing read error. This chain links TRBV5-8 with TRBJ1-6; no firm D call. Germline loops: CDR1 SGHTS, CDR2 YDEGEE. The CDR3 covers 12 residues. Trimming took off 2 bases at V and 5 bases at J, with 2 bases between the two ends. DNA of the CDR3: TGTGCCAGCAGCTTCGATAATTCACCCCTCCACTTT. This encodes CASSFDNSPLHF.

This clone was counted a few times. The chain recombines TRBV9 with TRBJ1-5; the D gene is possibly TRBD1 (6 bases). In germline, CDR1 is SGDLS, CDR2 YYNGEE. This CDR3 is built from 16 residues. V was cut by 1 base and J by 7 bases, with 18 bases left in between. The CDR3 region is CASSVSAGEGGQPQHF. The CDR3 nucleotides read TGTGCCAGCAGCGTATCCGCAGGGGAAGGAGGACAGCCCCAGCATTTT.

The chain has TRBV4-3 and TRBJ2-5; 8 bases line up with TRBD2. CDR1 is LGHNA, CDR2 YSLEER, per germline. J gave up 1 base and V 5 bases, and 6 bases lay outside the gene matches. The CDR3 covers 15 residues. Here the CDR3 reads CASSYLAGPQETQYF. The CDR3, as DNA: TGCGCCAGCAGCTATTTAGCGGGACCCCAAGAGACCCAGTACTTC.

The V and J genes are TRBV10-2 and TRBJ2-1; D gene ambiguous. This CDR3 region has 14 residues. Germline values: CDR1 WSHSY, CDR2 SAAADI. V lost 10 bases to trimming and J lost 3 bases, with 16 bases between them. The CDR3 reads CATQAETNYNEQFF. For the CDR3, the DNA is TGCGCCACCCAAGCAGAAACTAACTACAATGAGCAGTTCTTC.

This clone was observed a single time. The J gene is TRBJ2-1, the V gene TRBV19; TRBD2 matches at 13 bases. With V trimmed by 3 bases and J by 10 bases, 12 bases remained unmatched. The germline V gene encodes CDR1 LNHDA and CDR2 SQIVND (reference sequence). The length of the CDR3 is 17 residues. The DNA of the CDR3 is TGTGCCAGTAGTATCGGTGTACTAGCGGGAGGGGCGTTAGAGCAGTTCTTC. Translation: CASSIGVLAGGALEQFF.

Comment on this clone: At the DNA level, this CDR3 is encoded by other sequences in the same sample as well. This chain uses TRBV5-4 with TRBJ2-3; 7 bases match TRBD1. Per germline, CDR1 SGHNT and CDR2 YYREEE (reference sequence). V gave up 5 bases and J gave up 4 bases; unmatched junction bases: 7. The CDR3 consists of 14 residues. The CDR3 region has the DNA TGTGCCAGCAGTTCACCCACAGGGGCAGATACGCAGTATTTT. It codes for CASSSPTGADTQYF.

The chain employs TRBV5-5 and TRBJ2-2; the D gene is possibly TRBD2 (5 bases). The V and J ends lost 4 bases and 7 bases respectively, with 14 bases between them. The germline V gene encodes CDR1 SGHKS and CDR2 YYEKEE (reference sequence). The CDR3 has 14 amino acids. CDR3 region: CASSLPGRDGELFF. The CDR3 region has the DNA TGTGCCAGCAGCCTCCCGGGCCGGGACGGGGAGCTGTTTTTT.

The chain is built from TRBV28 and TRBJ1-4; D may be TRBD1 (6 bases). Per germline, CDR1 MDHEN and CDR2 SYDVKM. The CDR3 has 14 amino acids. V shed 6 bases and J shed 6 bases, with 14 bases lying between them. CDR3 sequence reads: CASRGGAEDEKLFF. In DNA form, the CDR3 reads TGTGCCAGCAGGGGGGGGGCCGAGGATGAAAAACTGTTTTTT. Supplemented by reference TRBV28 and TRBJ1-4, the full variable domain reads DVKVTQSSRYLVKRTGEKVFLECVQDMDHENMFWYRQDPGLGLRLIYFSYDVKMKEKGDIPEGYSVSREKKERFSLILESASTNQTSMYLCASRGGAEDEKLFFGSGTQLSVL.

The chain joins TRBV7-3 to TRBJ2-1; 7 nucleotides align to TRBD1. V lost 3 bases, J lost 0 bases, and 2 bases stayed unmatched. Germline V lookup: CDR1 SGHTA, CDR2 FQGTGA. The CDR3 runs to 15 residues. DNA for the CDR3: TGTGCCAGCAGCTTGGGGGACAGCTCCTACAATGAGCAGTTCTTC. Its translation: CASSLGDSSYNEQFF.

To note about this clone: In the same sample, other DNA sequences code for this CDR3. The genes are TRBV7-2 and TRBJ1-5; possibly TRBD1 for D (5 bases). Germline-derived CDR1 and CDR2 are SGHTA and FQGNSA. V lost 3 bases and J lost 4, with 10 bases in between. CDR3 length equals 14 residues. The CDR3 DNA is TGTGCCAGCAGCTTCGACGGGGGAAATCAGCCCCAGCATTTT. It codes for CASSFDGGNQPQHF.

J is TRBJ1-2 and V is TRBV7-9; D remains ambiguous. Germline CDR1 and CDR2: SEHNR and FQNEAQ (reference sequence). V was clipped by 1 base and J by 1 base, with 4 bases between them. The CDR3 extends over 13 amino acids. CDR3 region: CASSLDGNYGYTF. Here the CDR3 DNA reads TGTGCCAGCAGCTTAGACGGTAACTATGGCTACACCTTC.

J is TRBJ2-6 and V is TRBV11-3; 12 bases fit TRBD1. After removal of 5 bases from V and 2 bases from J, the junction contained 4 bases not matched to a gene. Germline V gene data show CDR1 as SGHNT and CDR2 as YENEEA. The CDR3 loop spans 17 amino acids. The CDR3 nucleotides are TGTGCCAGCAGCCCAGGGACAGGGGGCGCTGGGGCCAACGTCCTGACTTTC. Translation: CASSPGTGGAGANVLTF.

This clone turned up a few times. The rearrangement links TRBV27 to TRBJ1-6; D uncertain. V lost 4 bases and J lost 10, with 17 bases in between. Germline assignment: CDR1 MNHEY and CDR2 SMNVEV (reference sequence). This CDR3 has 15 residues. CDR3 sequence reads: CASSSLSGSISPLHF. The CDR3 DNA reads TGTGCCAGCAGTTCGTTATCTGGGTCTATCTCACCCCTCCACTTT.

This chain joins TRBV2 and TRBJ2-3; 8 positions match TRBD1. The length of the CDR3 is 15 residues. Germline V gene sequence: CDR1 SNHLY, CDR2 FYNNEI. Losses at the gene ends were 6 bases for V and 3 bases for J; bases not matched to a gene: 8. CDR3 loop: CASSDRTGQTDTQYF. In DNA, the CDR3 is TGTGCCAGCAGCGATAGGACAGGGCAGACAGATACGCAGTATTTT. The entire variable domain, with the rest obtained from reference TRBV2 and TRBJ2-3, is as follows: EPEVTQTPSHQVTQMGQEVILRCVPISNHLYFYWYRQILGQKVEFLVSFYNNEISEKSEIFDDQFSVERPDGSNFTLKIRSTKLEDSAMYFCASSDRTGQTDTQYFGPGTRLTVL.

This sequence joins TRBV6-6 and TRBJ2-7, with 9 bases aligning to TRBD2. The J segment lost 2 bases and the V segment lost 5 bases, leaving 7 bases of the junction unmatched. This CDR3 has 15 residues. Germline-derived CDR1 and CDR2 are MNHNY and SVGAGI (reference sequence). CDR3 nucleotides: TGTGCCAGCAGTCGACCTAGCGGGAAGACCTACGAGCAGTACTTC. This sequence encodes CASSRPSGKTYEQYF.